This T cell receptor (beta chain) is drawn from a study of blood T cell repertoires in COVID-19. In the study overall: Samples representing acute and convalescent COVID-19 were sourced from the United States, Italy and Spain. PBMCs, B-cell-depleted T cells, or T cells were the source of the cDNA or gDNA that made up the material.

Methods used by the authors: Amplifying reference gene primers gave estimates of nucleated cell counts. Sequencing was performed with immunoSEQ multiplex PCR; in TCRdb, only in-frame clones are kept and a portion is missing. From that table come the V and J calls and clone size; the DNA was used to work out D and trimming. The sample includes about 150,000 clones, 87% of them seen just once. The V segment lost 4 bases and the J segment 1 base; nucleotides outside the gene matches: 6. Germline V gives CDR1 SGHNT, CDR2 YENEEA. This CDR3 comprises 15 residues. The clonotype was recovered from a human donor in a cohort sampled during active COVID-19. This chain connects TRBV11-3 to TRBJ2-5, with 7 positions matching TRBD2. Input material: peripheral blood. The CDR3 loop is CASSSGPGGQETQYF. The CDR3 nucleotides are TGTGCCAGCAGCTCCGGACCGGGAGGCCAAGAGACCCAGTACTTC.